This T cell receptor (beta chain) was profiled in a study of technical replicates of blood from a handful of donors (dated by TCRdb to 2016 to 2017). This clone appeared a single time. Its antigen remains unidentified. Base-call qualities are not available, and no considerably larger clone is one nucleotide away. The library was prepared using the immunoSEQ multiplex PCR assay. This is the immuneACCESS table as TCRdb keeps it, with only in-frame sequences that have V and J called. A part of the clones is gone; compared with another copy, unresolved V genes explain less than half, and the rest is unexplained. For this sample there are about 59,000 clones; about 87% appear just once. The ten largest account for 5.2% of the sample. Here V drops 0 bases and J drops 0 bases, and the junction holds 6 bases not matched to any gene. Sequences SGHRS (CDR1) and YFSETQ (CDR2) are obtained from the germline V gene. The CDR3 runs 17 amino acids, cysteine and phenylalanine included. This entry keeps only the CDR3 DNA: 51 bases, framed from base 1.

The sequenced sample consisted of PBMCs. The TCR was taken from a human donor in good health. Some clones in this sample may be carry-over from other donors' samples. This sequence uses TRBV5-1 and TRBJ2-7; TRBD2 fits 10 bases in the junction. CDR3 reads: CASSLARSSGSSYEQYF. Read as DNA, the sequence is TGCGCCAGCAGCTTGGCCAGGTCTAGCGGGAGCTCCTACGAGCAGTACTTC. Reference TRBV5-1 and TRBJ2-7 genes cover what lies past the CDR3, so the full variable domain is KAGVTQTPRYLIKTRGQQVTLSCSPISGHRSVSWYQQTPGQGLQFLFEYFSETQRNKGNFPGRFSGRQFSNSRSEMNVSTLELGDSALYLCASSLARSSGSSYEQYFGPGTRLTVT.